The clone carrying this T cell receptor beta chain was detected only a few times. Clones were read by immunoSEQ multiplex PCR, and TCRdb kept only the in-frame ones, dropping some. The sample lists about 220,000 clones, roughly 80% seen once, with about 1.3% in the top ten. This sample is part of a study of blood T cell repertoires in COVID-19. V gave up 5 bases and J gave up 8 bases; unmatched junction bases: 8. This CDR3 comprises 13 residues. The germline CDR1 and CDR2 sequences are LNHDA and SQIVND (reference sequence). The J gene is TRBJ1-2, the V gene TRBV19; 7 bases map to TRBD1. The sequencing sample was made of PBMCs or T cells enriched from blood (not recorded which). The TCR was taken from a woman aged 40 to 50 with acute COVID-19. As DNA, the CDR3 is TGTGCCAGTAGTTCGGTAACAGGGGACGGCTACACCTTC. The encoded protein is CASSSVTGDGYTF.